Shown below are 5 T cell receptor beta chains from a single sample sequenced in a study of blood T cell repertoires in COVID-19. The method was immunoSEQ multiplex PCR; TCRdb's version includes in-frame clones alone and lacks a portion of them. The table includes roughly 330,000 clones, more than 75% detected once. Sequencing input: peripheral blood. Receptors were obtained from a woman between 50 and 59 years old with active or convalescent COVID-19.

J is TRBJ2-7 and V is TRBV5-6; TRBD2 might be the D (5 bases). The CDR3 runs 11 residues. Trimming removed 2 bases from V and 8 bases from J, with 8 bases in between. Germline V gene lookup returns CDR1 SGHDT and CDR2 YYEEEE. The CDR3 reads CASSLSGKQYF. The CDR3 region has the DNA TGTGCCAGCAGCTTATCGGGGAAGCAGTACTTC.

This clone showed up just once. This rearrangement joins TRBV27 to TRBJ2-7; D is uncertain. Germline CDR1 is MNHEY and CDR2 is SMNVEV (reference sequence). The CDR3 contains 15 residues. With 1 base removed from V and 3 bases from J, the gap between germline ends came to 13 bases. The chain's CDR3 is CASSLFLVEIYEQYF. The DNA of the CDR3 is TGTGCCAGCAGTTTATTTCTTGTCGAGATCTACGAGCAGTACTTC.

The V and J genes are TRBV2 and TRBJ1-4, with 7 bases aligning to TRBD1. Germline CDR1 SNHLY, CDR2 FYNNEI. Trimming cost V 0 bases and J 3 bases; bases outside gene matches: 1. This CDR3 region has 15 residues. The CDR3 loop reads CASSEAQGANEKLFF. CDR3 in DNA: TGTGCCAGCAGTGAAGCGCAGGGGGCTAATGAAAAACTGTTTTTT.

The chain carries TRBV9 and TRBJ1-1, with D hard to call. Germline V gene sequence: CDR1 SGDLS, CDR2 YYNGEE. The CDR3 is 11 amino acids. Trimming pared 4 bases from V and 5 bases from J, leaving 6 bases between. The CDR3 protein is CASSPRTEAFF. Written as DNA, the CDR3 is TGTGCCAGCAGCCCCCGTACTGAAGCTTTCTTT. The whole variable domain, filled in from reference TRBV9 and TRBJ1-1, reads DSGVTQTPKHLITATGQRVTLRCSPRSGDLSVYWYQQSLDQGLQFLIQYYNGEERAKGNILERFSAQQFPDLHSELNLSSLELGDSALYFCASSPRTEAFFGQGTRLTVV.

CDR3 amino acids: CASSLWAGNTEAFF. The DNA of the CDR3 is TGTGCCAGCAGCTTATGGGCGGGGAACACTGAAGCTTTCTTT. This rearrangement joins TRBV7-8 to TRBJ1-1; D is ambiguous. Germline loops: CDR1 SGHVS, CDR2 FQNEAQ. V lost 2 bases and J lost 1, with 8 bases in between. The CDR3 runs 14 residues.